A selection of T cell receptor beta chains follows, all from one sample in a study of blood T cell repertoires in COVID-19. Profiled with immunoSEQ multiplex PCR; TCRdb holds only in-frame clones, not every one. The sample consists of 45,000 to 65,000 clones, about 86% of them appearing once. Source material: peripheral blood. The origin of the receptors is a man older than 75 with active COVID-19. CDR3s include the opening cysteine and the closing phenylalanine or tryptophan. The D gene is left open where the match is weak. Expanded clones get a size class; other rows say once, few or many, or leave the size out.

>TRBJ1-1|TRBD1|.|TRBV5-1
TGCGCCAGCGGGACAGGTGAGATCAACACTGAAGCTTTCTTT
CASGTGEINTEAFF
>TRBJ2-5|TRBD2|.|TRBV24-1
TGTGCCACCAGTGAGTCCGGGACTAGCGAAGAGACCCAGTACTTC
CATSESGTSEETQYF
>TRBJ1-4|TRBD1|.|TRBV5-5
TGTGCCAGCAGCTTGGAGGTAGGGGGCGGTGAAAAACTGTTTTTT
CASSLEVGGGEKLFF
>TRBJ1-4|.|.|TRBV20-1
TGCAGTGCTAGTCGAGGGCTGACTAATGAAAAACTGTTTTTT
CSASRGLTNEKLFF
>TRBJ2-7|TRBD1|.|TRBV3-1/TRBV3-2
TGTGCCAGCAGCCAAGGGACAGGGGGCGCGTACGAGCAGTACTTC
CASSQGTGGAYEQYF
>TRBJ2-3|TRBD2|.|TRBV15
TGTGCCACCAGCGGCGGGGGATCAGATACGCAGTATTTT
CATSGGGSDTQYF
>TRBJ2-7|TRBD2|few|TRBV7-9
TGTGCCAGCAGTCGGACTAGCGGGAGTTACGAGCAGTACTTC
CASSRTSGSYEQYF
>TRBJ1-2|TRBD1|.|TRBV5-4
TGTGCCAGTTCTCGCCCGGACAGGACATATCATGGCTACACCTTC
CASSRPDRTYHGYTF
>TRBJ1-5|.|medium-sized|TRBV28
TGTGCCAGCACCCCAACAGCAGGGGCCAATCAGCCCCAGCATTTT
CASTPTAGANQPQHF
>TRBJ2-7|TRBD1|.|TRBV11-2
TGTGCCAGCAGCGCTCCCGGGACAGGGACCTACGAGCAGTACTTC
CASSAPGTGTYEQYF
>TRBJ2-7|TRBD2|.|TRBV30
TGTGCCTGGAGAATGGCGGGAGACGAGCAGTACTTC
CAWRMAGDEQYF
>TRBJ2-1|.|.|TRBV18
TGTGCCAGCTCACCTGCGGAGGGCCTTTACAATGAGCAGTTCTTC
CASSPAEGLYNEQFF
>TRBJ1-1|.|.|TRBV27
TGTGCCAGCAGTTTACGGGGGAAAGGAGAAGCTTTCTTT
CASSLRGKGEAFF
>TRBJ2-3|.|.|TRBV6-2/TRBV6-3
TGTGCCAGCAGTTCCTCCGGGTTTAGCACAGATACGCAGTATTTT
CASSSSGFSTDTQYF
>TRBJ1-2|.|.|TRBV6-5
TGTGCCAGCAGACAAATGAGGGACTTTGGAGGCTACACCTTC
CASRQMRDFGGYTF
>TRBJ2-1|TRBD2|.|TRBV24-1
TGTGCCACCAGTGCCGAGTCCAGCGGGAGCCGGTTCTTCTACAATGAGCAGTTCTTC
CATSAESSGSRFFYNEQFF
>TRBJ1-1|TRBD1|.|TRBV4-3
TGCGCCAGCAGCCTAACAGGGGACACTGAAGCTTTCTTT
CASSLTGDTEAFF
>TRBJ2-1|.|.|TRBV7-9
TGTGCCAGCAGCTTAGGGTCGGGCGGGGCCTACAATGAGCAGTTCTTC
CASSLGSGGAYNEQFF
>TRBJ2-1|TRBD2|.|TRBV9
TGTGCCAGCAGCGTTACTGCGGGGGACAATGAGCAGTTCTTC
CASSVTAGDNEQFF
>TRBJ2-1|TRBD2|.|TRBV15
TGTGCCACCAGCCTCGAATTGACTAGCGGGATCAATGAGCAGTTCTTC
CATSLELTSGINEQFF
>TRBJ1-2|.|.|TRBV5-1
TGCGCCAGCAGCTATTCCCCTCTAACCGGGGGGGCTAACTATGGCTACACCTTC
CASSYSPLTGGANYGYTF
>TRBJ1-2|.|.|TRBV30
TGTGCCTTCCGGGGTTTCTCGGGACACCACAATTTC
CAFRGFSGHHNF
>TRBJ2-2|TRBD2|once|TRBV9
TGTGCCAGCAGCGTAGCAGCGGGAGGGGTCACCGGGGAGCTGTTTTTT
CASSVAAGGVTGELFF